This is a list of T cell receptor beta chains from one sample in a study of blood T cell repertoires in COVID-19. Sequenced by immunoSEQ multiplex PCR; TCRdb stores in-frame clones only, minus some. The profile shows under 250,000 clones, approximately 85% of them singletons. Sequenced sample: peripheral blood. These receptors were obtained from a woman in her 70s with COVID-19, enrolled during active disease. CDR3s include the opening cysteine and the closing phenylalanine or tryptophan. A D gene is named only where the DNA matches it firmly. Some rows mark clone size as missing; the rest say once, few, many or name a class of expanded clone.

D: TRBD1; J: TRBJ2-2; size: -; length: 17; V: TRBV5-1; DNA: TGCGCCAGCAGCTTTACGACCGGGACAGGGGGCACCGGGGAGCTGTTTTTT; CDR3: CASSFTTGTGGTGELFF
D: TRBD2; J: TRBJ2-7; size: -; length: 16; V: TRBV2; DNA: TGTGCCAGCAGTTTACTAGCGGGAGGGCCGTTGCACGAGCAGTACTTC; CDR3: CASSLLAGGPLHEQYF
D: TRBD2; J: TRBJ2-1; size: -; length: 14; V: TRBV6-5; DNA: TGTGCCAGCAGTCTTAGCGGGATGTACAATGAGCAGTTCTTC; CDR3: CASSLSGMYNEQFF
D: -; J: TRBJ1-2; size: -; length: 17; V: TRBV3-1/TRBV3-2; DNA: TGTGCCAGCAGCCAAGATCTGTGGGGCAAAGGCCGAAGTGGCTACACCTTC; CDR3: CASSQDLWGKGRSGYTF
D: TRBD1; J: TRBJ2-1; size: -; length: 16; V: TRBV7-7; DNA: TGTGCTAGCAGCTTAGGGAGGGACAGGGGCAAAAATGAGCAGTTCTTC; CDR3: CASSLGRDRGKNEQFF
D: -; J: TRBJ2-3; size: -; length: 13; V: TRBV7-9; DNA: TGTGCCAGCAGCTTGGGGGCCCCAGATACGCAGTATTTT; CDR3: CASSLGAPDTQYF
D: TRBD2; J: TRBJ2-1; size: -; length: 15; V: TRBV7-3; DNA: TGTGCCAGCAGCTCAAGGACTAGCGGCCACAATGAGCAGTTCTTC; CDR3: CASSSRTSGHNEQFF
D: TRBD2; J: TRBJ2-5; size: -; length: 11; V: TRBV2; DNA: TGTGCCAGCGGACTAGCCGAGAGCCAGTACTTC; CDR3: CASGLAESQYF
D: TRBD2; J: TRBJ2-2; size: -; length: 15; V: TRBV6-5; DNA: TGTGCCAGCAGTCGTAGCGGGAGTCGCCCCGGGGAGCTGTTTTTT; CDR3: CASSRSGSRPGELFF
D: -; J: TRBJ2-7; size: once; length: 18; V: TRBV7-8; DNA: TGTGCCAGCAGCTCCCAGCCCACTGAGGAATATAGGAGCTACGAGCAGTACTTC; CDR3: CASSSQPTEEYRSYEQYF
D: TRBD1; J: TRBJ1-5; size: -; length: 15; V: TRBV6-4; DNA: TGTGCCAGCAGTGTGGGGACAGGGGTCAATCAGCCCCAGCATTTT; CDR3: CASSVGTGVNQPQHF
D: -; J: TRBJ2-7; size: once; length: 13; V: TRBV29-1; DNA: TGCAGCGTCGTTGGAGAGACTGGTTACGAGCAGTACTTC; CDR3: CSVVGETGYEQYF
D: TRBD2; J: TRBJ2-2; size: -; length: 15; V: TRBV10-3; DNA: TGTGCCATCAGTGAAGGACTAGCGAACACCGGGGAGCTGTTTTTT; CDR3: CAISEGLANTGELFF
D: -; J: TRBJ1-2; size: -; length: 13; V: TRBV2; DNA: TGTGCCAGCAGTCCCGGACAGTTCTATGGCTACACCTTC; CDR3: CASSPGQFYGYTF
D: -; J: TRBJ1-6; size: -; length: 13; V: TRBV28; DNA: TGTGCCAGCAGTTTGACGGGAAATTCACCCCTCCACTTT; CDR3: CASSLTGNSPLHF
D: TRBD1; J: TRBJ1-2; size: once; length: 19; V: TRBV3-1/TRBV3-2; DNA: TGTGCCAGCAGCCAAGGAGCCGGGACAGGGTATGTTAGGGACTATGGCTACACCTTC; CDR3: CASSQGAGTGYVRDYGYTF
D: -; J: TRBJ1-5; size: -; length: 17; V: TRBV27; DNA: TGTGCCAGCAGTTTATACCCCCCCAGGGTTAGCAATCAGCCCCAGCATTTT; CDR3: CASSLYPPRVSNQPQHF
D: -; J: TRBJ1-1; size: -; length: 14; V: TRBV29-1; DNA: TGCAGCGCCCGACAGGTCTCGGTGAACACTGAAGCTTTCTTT; CDR3: CSARQVSVNTEAFF
D: -; J: TRBJ2-1; size: -; length: 14; V: TRBV19; DNA: TGTGCCAGTAGGGGACTTTCGGGGTCGGGTGAGCAGTTCTTC; CDR3: CASRGLSGSGEQFF
D: TRBD1; J: TRBJ1-5; size: medium-sized; length: 15; V: TRBV19; DNA: TGTGCCAGTGACCCGGGACAGGTTAGCAATCAGCCCCAGCATTTT; CDR3: CASDPGQVSNQPQHF
D: TRBD1; J: TRBJ1-3; size: -; length: 13; V: TRBV28; DNA: TGTACCACAGGGGAACCCTCTGGAAACACCATATATTTT; CDR3: CTTGEPSGNTIYF
D: -; J: TRBJ1-1; size: few; length: 14; V: TRBV6-2/TRBV6-3; DNA: TGTGCCAGCAGTTACGCGGGGGGCCGAAAGGGAAATTTCTTT; CDR3: CASSYAGGRKGNFF
D: TRBD1; J: TRBJ2-3; size: -; length: 16; V: TRBV6-2/TRBV6-3; DNA: TGTGCCAGCAGCAGCATGACAGGGGAAGGCACAGATACGCAGTATTTT; CDR3: CASSSMTGEGTDTQYF
D: -; J: TRBJ1-5; size: -; length: 11; V: TRBV12-3/TRBV12-4; DNA: TGTGCCAGCACCTCGAATCAGCCCCAGCATTTT; CDR3: CASTSNQPQHF
D: -; J: TRBJ1-1; size: -; length: 15; V: TRBV7-2; DNA: TGTGCCAGCAGCTTACTTGGGCAGGGAGGGACTGAAGCTTTCTTT; CDR3: CASSLLGQGGTEAFF
D: -; J: TRBJ1-2; size: -; length: 11; V: TRBV14; DNA: TGTGCCAGCAGCGCAGGCTATGGCTACACCTTC; CDR3: CASSAGYGYTF